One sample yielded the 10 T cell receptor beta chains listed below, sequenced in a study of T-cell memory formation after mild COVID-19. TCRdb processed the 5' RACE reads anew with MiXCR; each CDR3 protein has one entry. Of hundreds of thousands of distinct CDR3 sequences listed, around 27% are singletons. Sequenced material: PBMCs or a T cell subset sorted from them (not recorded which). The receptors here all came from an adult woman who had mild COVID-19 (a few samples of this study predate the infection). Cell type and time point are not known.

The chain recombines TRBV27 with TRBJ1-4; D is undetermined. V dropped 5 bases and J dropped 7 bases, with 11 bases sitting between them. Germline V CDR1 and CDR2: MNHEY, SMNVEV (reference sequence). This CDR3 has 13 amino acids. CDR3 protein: CASSPPGREKLFF. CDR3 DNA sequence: TGTGCCAGCAGTCCACCGGGCCGTGAAAAACTGTTTTTT.

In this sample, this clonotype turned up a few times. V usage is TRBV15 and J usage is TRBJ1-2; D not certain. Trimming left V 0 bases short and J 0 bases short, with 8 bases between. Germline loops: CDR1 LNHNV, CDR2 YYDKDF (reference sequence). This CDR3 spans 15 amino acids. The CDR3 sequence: CATSREQPANYGYTF. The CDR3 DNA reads TGTGCCACCAGCAGAGAACAGCCAGCTAACTATGGCTACACCTTC.

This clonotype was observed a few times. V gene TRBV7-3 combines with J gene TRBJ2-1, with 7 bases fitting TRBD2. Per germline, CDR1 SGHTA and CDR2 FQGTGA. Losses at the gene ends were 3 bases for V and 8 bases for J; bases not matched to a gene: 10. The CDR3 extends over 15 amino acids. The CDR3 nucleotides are TGTGCCAGCAGCTTTTGGGCTAGCGGCCAGGATGAGCAGTTCTTC. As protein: CASSFWASGQDEQFF.

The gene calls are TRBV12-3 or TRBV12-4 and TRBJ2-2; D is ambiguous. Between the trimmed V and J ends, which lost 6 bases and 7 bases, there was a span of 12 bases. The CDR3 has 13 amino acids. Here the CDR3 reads CASSQSPGGELFF. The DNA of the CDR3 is TGTGCCAGCAGCCAATCCCCCGGCGGGGAGCTGTTTTTT.

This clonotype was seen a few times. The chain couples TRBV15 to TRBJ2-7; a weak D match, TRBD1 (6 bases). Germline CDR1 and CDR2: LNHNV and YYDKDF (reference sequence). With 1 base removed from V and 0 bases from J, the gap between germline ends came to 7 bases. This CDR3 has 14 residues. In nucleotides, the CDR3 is TGTGCCACCAGCAGAGGAGGGGGCTCCTACGAGCAGTACTTC. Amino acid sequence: CATSRGGGSYEQYF. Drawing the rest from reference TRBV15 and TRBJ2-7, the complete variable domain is DAMVIQNPRYQVTQFGKPVTLSCSQTLNHNVMYWYQQKSSQAPKLLFHYYDKDFNNEADTPDNFQSRRPNTSFCFLDIRSPGLGDTAMYLCATSRGGGSYEQYFGPGTRLTVT.

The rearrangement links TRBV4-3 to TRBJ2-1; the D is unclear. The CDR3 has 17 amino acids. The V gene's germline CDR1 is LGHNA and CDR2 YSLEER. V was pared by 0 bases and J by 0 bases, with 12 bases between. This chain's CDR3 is CASSQEPHRSSYNEQFF. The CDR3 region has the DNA TGCGCCAGCAGCCAAGAACCCCATAGGAGCTCCTACAATGAGCAGTTCTTC.

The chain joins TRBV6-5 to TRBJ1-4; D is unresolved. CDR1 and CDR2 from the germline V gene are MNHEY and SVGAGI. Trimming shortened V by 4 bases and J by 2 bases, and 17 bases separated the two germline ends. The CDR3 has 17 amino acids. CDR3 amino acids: CASSWRLPTGTNEKLFF. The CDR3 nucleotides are TGTGCCAGCAGTTGGAGACTCCCGACGGGGACTAATGAAAAACTGTTTTTT.

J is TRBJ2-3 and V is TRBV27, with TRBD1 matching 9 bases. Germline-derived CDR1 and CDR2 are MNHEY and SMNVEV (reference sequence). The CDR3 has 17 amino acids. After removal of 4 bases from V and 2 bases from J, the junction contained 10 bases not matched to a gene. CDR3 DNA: TGTGCCAGCAGTTCAACAGGGGGCAGCTTATTCACAGATACGCAGTATTTT. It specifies CASSSTGGSLFTDTQYF.

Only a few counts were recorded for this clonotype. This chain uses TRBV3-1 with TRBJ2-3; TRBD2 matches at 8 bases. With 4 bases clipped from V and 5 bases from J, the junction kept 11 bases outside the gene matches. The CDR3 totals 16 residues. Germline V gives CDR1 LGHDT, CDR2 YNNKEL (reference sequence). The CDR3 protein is CASSLPGRAGVDTQYF. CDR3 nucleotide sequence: TGTGCCAGCAGCCTCCCCGGACGAGCGGGAGTAGATACGCAGTATTTT.

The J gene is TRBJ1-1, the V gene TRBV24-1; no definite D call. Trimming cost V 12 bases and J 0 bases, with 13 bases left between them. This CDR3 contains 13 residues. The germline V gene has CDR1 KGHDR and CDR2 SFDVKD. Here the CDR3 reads CADSGVVNTEAFF. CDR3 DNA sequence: TGTGCCGACTCTGGGGTGGTGAACACTGAAGCTTTCTTT.